The 4 T cell receptor beta chains below all came from one sample that was sequenced in a study of blood T cell repertoires in COVID-19. Some clones are missing from TCRdb's copy, which holds only in-frame ones; the method was immunoSEQ multiplex PCR. The sample consists of around 270,000 clones, over 80% of them appearing once. Specimen: peripheral blood. Source of these receptors: a woman in her thirties or forties who had recovered from COVID-19.

The chain employs TRBV18 and TRBJ2-7; D remains unclear. Trimming took 2 bases from V and 4 from J, leaving 12 bases between them. The CDR3 loop spans 14 amino acids. Germline V lookup: CDR1 KGHSH, CDR2 LQKENI. The CDR3 is CASSPGQEPYEQYF. For the CDR3, the DNA is TGTGCCAGCTCACCAGGCCAGGAACCTTACGAGCAGTACTTC. Based on the CDR3 plus reference TRBV18 and TRBJ2-7, the full variable domain is NAGVMQNPRHLVRRRGQEARLRCSPMKGHSHVYWYRQLPEEGLKFMVYLQKENIIDESGMPKERFSAEFPKEGPSILRIQQVVRGDSAAYFCASSPGQEPYEQYFGPGTRLTVT.

The rearrangement joins TRBV3-1 (or the pseudogene TRBV3-2) to TRBJ1-3; D unclear. CDR1 and CDR2 from the germline V gene are LGHDT and YNNKEL (reference sequence). V was cut by 0 bases and J by 4 bases, with 13 bases left in between. This CDR3 contains 16 residues. The CDR3 bases are TGTGCCAGCAGCCAAGACGTCGGTCTGGTGGGAAACACCATATATTTT. This translates into CASSQDVGLVGNTIYF.

The chain recombines TRBV28 with TRBJ2-2; 8 positions agree with TRBD2. Per the germline V gene, CDR1 is MDHEN and CDR2 is SYDVKM. This CDR3 region has 15 residues. The V segment lost 5 bases and the J segment 4 bases; nucleotides outside the gene matches: 6. CDR3: CASSTPGTSTGELFF. Here the CDR3 DNA reads TGTGCCAGCAGTACGCCCGGGACTAGCACCGGGGAGCTGTTTTTT.

The chain is built from TRBV6-2 or TRBV6-3 and TRBJ2-3; weak D call: TRBD2 (5 bases). Trimming left V 4 bases short and J 4 bases short, with 15 bases between. Per the germline V gene, CDR1 is MNHEY and CDR2 is SVGEGT. The CDR3 is 15 residues long. DNA for the CDR3: TGTGCCAGCAGTTTACTAGGTCCTTTCTCAGATACGCAGTATTTT. Its translation: CASSLLGPFSDTQYF.